This entry concerns a single T cell receptor beta chain. Its antigen remains unidentified. This specimen comes from a study of T-cell reconstitution after alpha-beta-depleted transplantation in children. Unique molecular identifiers were incorporated when the TCRbeta library was constructed. Each CDR3 protein is one row after TCRdb ran MiXCR on the PCR reads. Among around 230,000 distinct CDR3 sequences listed, approximately 17% were seen once. The V gene end was trimmed by 6 bases and the J gene end by 6 bases; junction bases not matched to a gene: 9. Germline CDR1 KGHSH, CDR2 LQKENI. There are 15 residues in the CDR3. Broader study findings: Among T cells one year after transplant, newly produced cells accounted for most counts and diversity. Several hundred rapidly expanded clones from non-depleted graft cells reportedly supplied alpha-beta T cells about two months post-transplant. Surviving recipient cells, namely T cells and thymic progenitors, were the source of high day-60 TCRbeta diversity in some patients.

This chain connects TRBV18 to TRBJ2-1; 9 bases line up with TRBD1. Sequenced here: PBMCs, mostly from graft donor cells, sampled 360 days after TCRalphabeta/CD19-depleted stem cell transplant. The receptor was isolated from a male patient aged 2-10 years who had a stem cell transplant for acute lymphoblastic leukemia, so the T cells may come from the graft donor. CDR3 region: CASSPWTGVPNEQFF. The CDR3 coding sequence is TGTGCCAGCTCGCCCTGGACAGGGGTGCCCAATGAGCAGTTCTTC.